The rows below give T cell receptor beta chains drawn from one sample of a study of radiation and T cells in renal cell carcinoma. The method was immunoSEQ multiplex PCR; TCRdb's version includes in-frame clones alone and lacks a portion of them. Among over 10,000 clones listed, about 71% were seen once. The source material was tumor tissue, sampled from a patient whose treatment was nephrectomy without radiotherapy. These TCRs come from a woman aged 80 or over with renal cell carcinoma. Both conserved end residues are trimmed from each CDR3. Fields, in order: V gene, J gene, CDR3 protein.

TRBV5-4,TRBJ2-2,ASSWGTRYSGELF
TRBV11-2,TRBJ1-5,ASSAGTGDQPQH
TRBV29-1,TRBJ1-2,SATGGRDGYT
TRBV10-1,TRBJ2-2,ASSDVQVTGELF
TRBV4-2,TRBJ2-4,ASSQGGTSGVGKNIQY
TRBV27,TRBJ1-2,ASSLSGGAYGYT
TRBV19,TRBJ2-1,ASSSRVGQF
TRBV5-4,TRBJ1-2,ASSLETGVGYT
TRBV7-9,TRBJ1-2,ASSLVEGEGYGYT
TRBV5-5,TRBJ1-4,ASSLVLDTVEKLF
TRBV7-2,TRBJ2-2,ASSLGLFTGELF
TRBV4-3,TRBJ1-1,ASSQDLFSFYEAF
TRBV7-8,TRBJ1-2,ASSPGLAGYGYT
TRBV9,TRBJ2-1,ASSVEYEQF
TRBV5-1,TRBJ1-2,ASSLARQGATDYGYT
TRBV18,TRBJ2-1,ASSPGGRQF
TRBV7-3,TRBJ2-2,ASKGVETGELF
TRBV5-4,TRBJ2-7,ASSYQGRVYEQY
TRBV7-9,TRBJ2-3,ASSLFPGGEDTQY
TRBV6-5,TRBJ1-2,ASSSSGAYGYT
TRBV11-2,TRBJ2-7,ASSLSRVRSYEQY
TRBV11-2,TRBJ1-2,ASSLGGLYGYT
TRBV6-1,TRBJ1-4,ASKVLGFEKLF
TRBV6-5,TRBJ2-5,ASSYVRWETQY
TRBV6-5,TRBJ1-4,ASSYARTGKLF
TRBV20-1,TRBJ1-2,SARPSYGYT
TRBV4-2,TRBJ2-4,ASSQSSGGAAKNIQY
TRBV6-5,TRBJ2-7,ASSYGGLAGSYEQY
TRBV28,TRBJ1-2,ASSLMDSGYT
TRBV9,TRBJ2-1,ASSVAPGQERQF
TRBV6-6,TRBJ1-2,ATRDNYGYT
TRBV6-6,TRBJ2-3,ASSQLADTKDTQY
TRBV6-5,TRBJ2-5,ATEAETQY
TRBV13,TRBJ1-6,ASSLHVSRDSSPLH
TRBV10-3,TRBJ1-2,AISVGTGSDYT
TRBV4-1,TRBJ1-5,ASSRQVLLHSNQPQH
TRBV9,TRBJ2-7,ASSSSGTGLIEQY
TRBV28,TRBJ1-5,ASSPDRDSSNQPQH
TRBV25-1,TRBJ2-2,ASSEINGELF
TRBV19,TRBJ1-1,ASSIHMNTEAF
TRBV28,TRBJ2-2,ASSLFRSTGELF
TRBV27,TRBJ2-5,ASKSGRQETQY
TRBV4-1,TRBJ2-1,ASSQEAGGWYEQF
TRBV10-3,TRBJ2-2,ASRGQGDTGELF
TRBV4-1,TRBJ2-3,ASSQVLTGPQY
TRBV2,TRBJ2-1,ASRPGLYNEQF
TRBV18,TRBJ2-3,ASSPPGQVPGTDTQY
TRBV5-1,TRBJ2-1,ASSQGKGQGASMEQF
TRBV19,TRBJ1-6,ASKDMGPLH
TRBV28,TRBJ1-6,ASSLFRGPFEGPLH
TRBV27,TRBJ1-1,ASSLRPGQGAEAF
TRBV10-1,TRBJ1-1,ASSQLTRDREVGF
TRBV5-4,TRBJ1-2,ASSPYGQGGEGYT